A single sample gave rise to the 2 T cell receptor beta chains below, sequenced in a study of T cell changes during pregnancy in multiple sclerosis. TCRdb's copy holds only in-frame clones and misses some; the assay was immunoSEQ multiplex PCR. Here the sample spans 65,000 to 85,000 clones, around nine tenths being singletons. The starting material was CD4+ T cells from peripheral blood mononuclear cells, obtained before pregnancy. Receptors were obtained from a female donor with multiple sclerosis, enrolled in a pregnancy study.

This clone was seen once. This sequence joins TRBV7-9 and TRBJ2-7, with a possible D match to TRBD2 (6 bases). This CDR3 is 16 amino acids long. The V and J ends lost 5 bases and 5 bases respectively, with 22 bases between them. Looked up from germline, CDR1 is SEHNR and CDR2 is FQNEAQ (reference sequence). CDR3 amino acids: CASSDPLGGVRDEQYF. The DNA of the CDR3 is TGTGCCAGCAGCGATCCCTTAGGCGGGGTGCGTGACGAGCAGTACTTC.

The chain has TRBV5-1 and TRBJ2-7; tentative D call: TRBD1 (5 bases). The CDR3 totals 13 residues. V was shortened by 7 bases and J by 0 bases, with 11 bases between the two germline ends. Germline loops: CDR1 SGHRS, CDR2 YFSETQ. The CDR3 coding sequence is TGCGCCAGCCGCAACAGGAGCTCCTACGAGCAGTACTTC. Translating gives CASRNRSSYEQYF.